The 11 T cell receptor beta chains in this list originate from one sample, sequenced in a study of metastatic and nonmetastatic thyroid tumors. Every patient was untreated before thyroid surgery. Using MiXCR, TCRdb re-called clones from the PCR reads. The repertoire consists of approximately 9,500 clones, with around 33% occurring once and the leading ten covering about 4.8%. Sequenced sample: tumor tissue. Receptors were obtained from a female donor with papillary thyroid cancer or a benign thyroid nodule (not recorded which). Some clones in this sample may be carry-over from other donors' samples.

This chain connects TRBV5-1 to TRBJ1-4, with D perhaps matching TRBD1 (5 bases). Germline V gene sequence: CDR1 SGHRS, CDR2 YFSETQ. V lost 2 bases to trimming and J lost 8 bases, with 22 bases between them. This CDR3 comprises 17 residues. This CDR3 is CASSLLHSGPGIEKLFF. CDR3 in DNA: TGCGCCAGCAGCTTACTCCACTCAGGGCCGGGTATCGAAAAACTGTTTTTT.

By share of the sample, this clone is medium-sized. The chain joins TRBV20-1 to TRBJ2-3, with D tentatively TRBD1 (5 bases). V was cut by 6 bases and J by 3 bases, with 25 bases left in between. The germline V gene has CDR1 DFQATT and CDR2 SNEGSKA (reference sequence). This CDR3 spans 17 amino acids. The CDR3 sequence is CSAGSPVRTRGTDTQYF. As DNA, the CDR3 is TGCAGTGCAGGAAGTCCAGTCCGGACACGAGGAACAGATACGCAGTATTTT.

This chain uses TRBV11-2 with TRBJ2-6; 7 positions match TRBD2. Per germline, CDR1 SGHAT and CDR2 FQNNGV. Unmatched junction bases numbered 7, after V lost 2 bases and J lost 0 bases. This CDR3 contains 18 residues. The CDR3 here is CASSLRGVEYSGANVLTF. CDR3 DNA sequence: TGTGCCAGCAGCTTACGGGGGGTCGAATACTCTGGGGCCAACGTCCTGACTTTC.

The rearrangement uses TRBV11-2 and TRBJ2-7; D not certain. Germline V lookup: CDR1 SGHAT, CDR2 FQNNGV. The V gene lost 6 bases and the J gene lost 4 bases, with 19 bases spanning the gap. This CDR3 region has 15 residues. The CDR3 coding sequence is TGTGCCAGCAGACGTCTCGGCGGCAATCCTTACGAGCAGTACTTC. It translates to CASRRLGGNPYEQYF.

By share, this clone counts as medium-sized. V usage is TRBV20-1 and J usage is TRBJ2-7; D is undetermined. The CDR3 has 12 residues. Looked up from germline, CDR1 is DFQATT and CDR2 is SNEGSKA (reference sequence). V was clipped by 4 bases and J by 0 bases, with 7 bases between them. CDR3 nucleotide sequence: TGCAGTGCTATCGCCAGCTCCTACGAGCAGTACTTC. Its translation: CSAIASSYEQYF.

Judged by abundance, this clone is medium-sized. The chain joins TRBV28 to TRBJ1-1; maybe TRBD1 (5 bases). This CDR3 spans 12 amino acids. Trimming removed 6 bases from V and 4 bases from J, with 9 bases in between. Germline V gene data show CDR1 as MDHEN and CDR2 as SYDVKM. The CDR3 loop reads CASRGEVTEAFF. The CDR3, as DNA: TGTGCCAGCAGGGGGGAAGTCACTGAAGCTTTCTTT.

This chain connects TRBV13 to TRBJ1-6; 7 nucleotides agree with TRBD1. The CDR3 sequence is 15 residues long. V shed 4 bases, J shed 9 bases, and the junction held 9 bases outside the gene matches. Per germline, CDR1 PRHDT and CDR2 FYEKMQ (reference sequence). CDR3: CASSSSGGTGSPLHF. CDR3 nucleotides: TGTGCCAGCAGCTCCTCAGGGGGGACGGGTTCACCCCTCCACTTT.

Only one count was recorded for this clone. The rearrangement joins TRBV3-1 to TRBJ2-3; D is undetermined. With 4 bases removed from V and 2 bases from J, the gap between germline ends came to 7 bases. CDR3 length: 13 amino acids. Germline CDR1 is LGHDT and CDR2 is YNNKEL (reference sequence). The chain's CDR3 is CASSPDSTDTQYF. The CDR3 bases are TGTGCCAGCAGCCCAGACTCCACAGATACGCAGTATTTT.

Relative to its sample, this clone is medium-sized. The chain couples TRBV19 to TRBJ2-7; D possibly matches TRBD1 or TRBD2 (5 bases each). The ends were cut back, 6 bases at V and 5 bases at J, with 17 bases in the middle. Germline V CDR1 and CDR2: LNHDA, SQIVND (reference sequence). CDR3 size: 14 residues. The CDR3 DNA sequence: TGTGCCAGTAGACGAGATCCAGGGAGCAACGAGCAGTACTTC. Protein product: CASRRDPGSNEQYF.

This clone was observed a handful of times. The J gene is TRBJ2-1, the V gene TRBV10-3; 8 bases map to TRBD1. Germline V gene lookup returns CDR1 ENHRY and CDR2 SYGVKD. The trim removed 0 bases at V and 6 bases at J, leaving 4 bases unmatched. The CDR3 consists of 15 residues. For the CDR3, the DNA is TGTGCCATCAGTGAGTCGCGAGACAGGGGCAATGAGCAGTTCTTC. Protein: CAISESRDRGNEQFF.

The V gene is TRBV6-1, the J gene TRBJ2-7; 9 bases agree with TRBD1. CDR1 is MNHNS, CDR2 SASEGT, per germline. J lost 6 bases, V lost 8 bases, and 2 bases had no gene match. The CDR3 runs to 11 residues. The CDR3 DNA sequence: TGTGCCAGCGGACAGGGGACCGAGCAGTACTTC. It specifies CASGQGTEQYF.